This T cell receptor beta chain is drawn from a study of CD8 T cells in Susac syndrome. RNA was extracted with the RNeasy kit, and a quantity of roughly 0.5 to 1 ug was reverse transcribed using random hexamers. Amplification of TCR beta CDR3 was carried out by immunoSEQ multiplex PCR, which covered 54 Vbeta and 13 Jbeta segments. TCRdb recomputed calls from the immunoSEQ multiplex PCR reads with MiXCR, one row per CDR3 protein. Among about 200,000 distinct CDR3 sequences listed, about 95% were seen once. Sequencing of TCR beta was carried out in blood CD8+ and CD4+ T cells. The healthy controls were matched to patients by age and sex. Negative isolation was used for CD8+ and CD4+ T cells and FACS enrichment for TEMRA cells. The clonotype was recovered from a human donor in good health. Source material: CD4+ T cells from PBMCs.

The CDR3 nucleotides are TGTGCCAGCAGTCGACAACAAACCTACGAGCAGTACGTC. Translated, it gives CASSRQQTYEQYV. The chain carries TRBV6-2 or TRBV6-3 and TRBJ2-7, with D unclear. The germline V gene encodes CDR1 MNHEY and CDR2 SVGEGT. Trimming took off 5 bases at V and 2 bases at J, with 10 bases between the two ends. This CDR3 is built from 13 residues.